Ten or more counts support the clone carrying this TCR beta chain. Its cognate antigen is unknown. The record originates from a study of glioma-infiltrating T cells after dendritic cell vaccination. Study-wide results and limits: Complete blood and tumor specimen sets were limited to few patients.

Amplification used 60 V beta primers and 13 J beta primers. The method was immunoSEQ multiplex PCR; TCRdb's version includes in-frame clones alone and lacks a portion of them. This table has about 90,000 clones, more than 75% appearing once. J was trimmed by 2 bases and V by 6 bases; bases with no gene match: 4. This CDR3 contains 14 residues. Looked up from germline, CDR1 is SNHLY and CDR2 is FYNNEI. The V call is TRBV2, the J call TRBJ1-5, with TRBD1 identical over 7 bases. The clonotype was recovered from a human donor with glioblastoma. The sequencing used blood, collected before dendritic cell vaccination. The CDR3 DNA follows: TGTGCCAGCAGCAGGGACAGCGGCAATCAGCCCCAGCATTTT. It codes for CASSRDSGNQPQHF.